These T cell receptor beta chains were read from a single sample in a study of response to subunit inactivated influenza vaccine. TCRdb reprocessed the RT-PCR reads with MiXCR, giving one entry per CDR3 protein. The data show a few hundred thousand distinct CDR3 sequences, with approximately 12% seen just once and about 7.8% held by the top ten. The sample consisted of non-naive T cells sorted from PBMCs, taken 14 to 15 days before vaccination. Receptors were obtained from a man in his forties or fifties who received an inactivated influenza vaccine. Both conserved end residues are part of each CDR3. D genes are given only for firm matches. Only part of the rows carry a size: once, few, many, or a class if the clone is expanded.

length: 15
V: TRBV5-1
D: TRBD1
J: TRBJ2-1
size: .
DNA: TGCGCCAGCAGCTCGGACAGGATGGGATTAGGGGAACAGTTCTTC
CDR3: CASSSDRMGLGEQFF

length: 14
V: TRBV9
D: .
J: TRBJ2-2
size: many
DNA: TGTGCCAGCAGCGTCCAGCCAAACACCGGGGAGCTGTTTTTT
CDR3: CASSVQPNTGELFF

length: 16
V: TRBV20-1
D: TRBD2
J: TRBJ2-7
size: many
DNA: TGCAGTGCTAGAGATCTCGAAGCGGGGAACTCCTACGAGCAGTACTTC
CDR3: CSARDLEAGNSYEQYF

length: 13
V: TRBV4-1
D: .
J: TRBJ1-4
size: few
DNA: TGCGCCAGCAGCCGATCCCTAGAAGAAAAACTGTTTTTT
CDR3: CASSRSLEEKLFF

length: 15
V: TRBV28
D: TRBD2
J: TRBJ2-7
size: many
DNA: TGTGCCAGCAGTACCCTTTGGCGGGAGAGTTACGAGCAGTACTTC
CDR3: CASSTLWRESYEQYF

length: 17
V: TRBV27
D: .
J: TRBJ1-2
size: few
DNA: TGTGCCAGCAGTTTATCGAATAGGGCTAGTTCACTAAATGGCTACACCTTC
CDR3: CASSLSNRASSLNGYTF

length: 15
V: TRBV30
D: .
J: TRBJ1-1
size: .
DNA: TGTGCCTGGAGGGCCGATTGGACACGGAACACTGAAGCTTTCTTT
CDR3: CAWRADWTRNTEAFF

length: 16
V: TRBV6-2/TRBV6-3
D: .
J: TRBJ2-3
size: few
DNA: TGTGCCAGCAGTTACTTTAAAGTGAGGGGTACAGATACGCAGTATTTT
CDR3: CASSYFKVRGTDTQYF

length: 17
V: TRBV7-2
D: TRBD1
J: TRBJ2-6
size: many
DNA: TGTGCCAGCAGCTCCGGGACAGGGATTTCTGGGGCCAACGTCCTGACTTTC
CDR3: CASSSGTGISGANVLTF

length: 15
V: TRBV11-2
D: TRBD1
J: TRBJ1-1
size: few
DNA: TGTGCCAGCAGCTTAGCCGCGACAGGGATCTCTGAAGCTTTCTTT
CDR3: CASSLAATGISEAFF

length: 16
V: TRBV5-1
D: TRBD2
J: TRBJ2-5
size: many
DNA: TGCGCCAGCAGCTTGGGGTCGCCTAGCGGACAAGAGACCCAGTACTTC
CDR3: CASSLGSPSGQETQYF

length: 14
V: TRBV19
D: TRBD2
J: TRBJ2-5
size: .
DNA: TGTGCCAGTAGTCGACTAGCGAAAACGGAGACCCAGTACTTC
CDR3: CASSRLAKTETQYF

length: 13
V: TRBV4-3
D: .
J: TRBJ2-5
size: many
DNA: TGCGCCAGCAGCCAGGCTCGAGGGGAGACCCAGTACTTC
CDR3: CASSQARGETQYF

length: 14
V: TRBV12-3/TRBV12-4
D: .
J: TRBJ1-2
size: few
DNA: TGTGCCAGCAGTTTAGTCGCAGGGGATCTGGGCTACACCTTC
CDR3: CASSLVAGDLGYTF

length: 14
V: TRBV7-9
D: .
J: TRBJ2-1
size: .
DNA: TGTGCCAGCAGCCCTCCGGGGCCCTACAATGAGCAGTTCTTC
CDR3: CASSPPGPYNEQFF

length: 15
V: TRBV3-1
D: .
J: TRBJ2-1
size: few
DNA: TGTGCCAGCAGCCAAGGGAGCACGGTTATGAGTGAGCAGTTCTTC
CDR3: CASSQGSTVMSEQFF

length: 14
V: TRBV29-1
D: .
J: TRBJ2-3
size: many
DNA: TGCAGCGTATTCGGGGGACAGTCCACAGATACGCAGTATTTT
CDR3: CSVFGGQSTDTQYF

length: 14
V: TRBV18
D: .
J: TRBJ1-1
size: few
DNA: TGTGCCAGCTCACCTAGGAACTGGAACACTGAAGCTTTCTTT
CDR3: CASSPRNWNTEAFF

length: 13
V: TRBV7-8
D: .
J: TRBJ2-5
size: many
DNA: TGTGCCAGCAGCTTCGGGAGAGGAGAGACCCAGTACTTC
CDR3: CASSFGRGETQYF

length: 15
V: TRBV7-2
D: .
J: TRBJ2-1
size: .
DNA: TGTGCCAGCAAAGAAGCCCGGGGGCAATACAATGAGCAGTTCTTC
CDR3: CASKEARGQYNEQFF

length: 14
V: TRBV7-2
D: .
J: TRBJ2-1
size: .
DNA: TGTGCCAGCAGCAAGAGCGGAGTCGACAATGAGCAGTTCTTC
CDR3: CASSKSGVDNEQFF

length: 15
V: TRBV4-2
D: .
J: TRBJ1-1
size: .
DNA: TGTGCCAGCAGCCAAGGACTACGCGATATGACTGAAGCTTTCTTT
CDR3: CASSQGLRDMTEAFF

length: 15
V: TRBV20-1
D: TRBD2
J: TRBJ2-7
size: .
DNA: TGCAGTGCTAGAGTTAGCGGGAGTTACTCCTACGAGCAGTACTTC
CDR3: CSARVSGSYSYEQYF

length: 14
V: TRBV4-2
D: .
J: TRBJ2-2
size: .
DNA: TGTGCCAGCAGCCAAGCGTTCCTCACCGGGGAGCTGTTTTTT
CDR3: CASSQAFLTGELFF

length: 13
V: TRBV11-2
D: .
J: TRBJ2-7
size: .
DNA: TGTGCCAGCAGCTTAGATACTGAGCTCGAGCAGTACTTC
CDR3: CASSLDTELEQYF

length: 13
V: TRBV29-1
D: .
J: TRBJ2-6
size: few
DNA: TGCAGCGTCTACTTCGACGGGGCCAACGTCCTGACTTTC
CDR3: CSVYFDGANVLTF

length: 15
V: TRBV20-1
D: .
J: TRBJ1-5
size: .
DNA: TGCAGTGCTAGAGATTTTGGGCGGAGCAATCAGCCCCAGCATTTT
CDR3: CSARDFGRSNQPQHF